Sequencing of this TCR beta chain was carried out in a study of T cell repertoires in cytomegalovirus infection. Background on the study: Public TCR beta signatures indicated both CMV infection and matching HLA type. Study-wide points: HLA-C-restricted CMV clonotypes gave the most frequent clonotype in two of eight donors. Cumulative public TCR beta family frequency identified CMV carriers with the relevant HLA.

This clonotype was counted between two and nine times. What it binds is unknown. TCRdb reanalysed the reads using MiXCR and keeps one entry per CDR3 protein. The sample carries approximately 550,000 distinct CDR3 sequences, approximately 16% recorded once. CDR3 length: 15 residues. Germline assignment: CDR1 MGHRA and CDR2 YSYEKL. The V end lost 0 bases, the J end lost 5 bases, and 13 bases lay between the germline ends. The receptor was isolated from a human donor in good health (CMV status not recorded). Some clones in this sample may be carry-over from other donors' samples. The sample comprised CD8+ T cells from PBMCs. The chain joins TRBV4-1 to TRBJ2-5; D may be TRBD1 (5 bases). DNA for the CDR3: TGCGCCAGCAGCCAAGACGACAGTCCGGCGGAGACCCAGTACTTC. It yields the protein CASSQDDSPAETQYF.